The rows below give T cell receptor beta chains drawn from one sample of a study of blood T cell repertoires in COVID-19. Only in-frame clones appear in the TCRdb table, and some are missing; sequencing was by immunoSEQ multiplex PCR. The data show roughly 340,000 clones, approximately 90% seen once. Sequencing was carried out using PBMCs or T cells enriched from blood (not recorded which). Receptor source: a man younger than 35 who had recovered from COVID-19. Both conserved end residues are part of each CDR3. A D gene is named only where the DNA matches it firmly. Rows give clone size only sometimes, using once, few, many, or a class for an expanded clone.

J gene: TRBJ2-7
clone size: few
D gene: -
V gene: TRBV10-3
CDR3 protein: CATRQGGEQYF
CDR3 DNA: TGTGCCACCCGACAGGGAGGAGAGCAGTACTTC

J gene: TRBJ2-1
clone size: once
D gene: TRBD1
V gene: TRBV10-3
CDR3 protein: CAISDPTMDRGLFSSYNEQFF
CDR3 DNA: TGTGCCATCAGTGACCCCACGATGGACAGGGGCCTTTTTAGCTCCTACAATGAGCAGTTCTTC

J gene: TRBJ2-7
clone size: -
D gene: TRBD1
V gene: TRBV2
CDR3 protein: CASRQGVSYEQYF
CDR3 DNA: TGTGCCAGCCGACAGGGAGTATCCTACGAGCAGTACTTC

J gene: TRBJ2-7
clone size: -
D gene: -
V gene: TRBV6-1
CDR3 protein: CASSEQGPLFEQYF
CDR3 DNA: TGTGCCAGCAGTGAACAGGGGCCGTTGTTTGAGCAGTACTTC

J gene: TRBJ2-5
clone size: -
D gene: TRBD2
V gene: TRBV2
CDR3 protein: CASSAGLAVRGAETQYF
CDR3 DNA: TGTGCCAGCAGCGCCGGACTAGCGGTCAGAGGGGCGGAGACCCAGTACTTC

J gene: TRBJ2-3
clone size: -
D gene: -
V gene: TRBV10-3
CDR3 protein: CAISESIAGLSTDTQYF
CDR3 DNA: TGTGCCATCAGTGAGTCGATCGCGGGCCTTAGCACAGATACGCAGTATTTT

J gene: TRBJ2-1
clone size: -
D gene: TRBD1
V gene: TRBV7-6
CDR3 protein: CASSFEGQGAHEQFF
CDR3 DNA: TGTGCCAGCAGCTTTGAAGGACAGGGGGCCCATGAGCAGTTCTTC

J gene: TRBJ1-2
clone size: -
D gene: -
V gene: TRBV11-3
CDR3 protein: CASSLFAGAPGGYTF
CDR3 DNA: TGTGCCAGCAGCTTATTTGCGGGGGCGCCGGGAGGCTACACCTTC

J gene: TRBJ2-7
clone size: -
D gene: -
V gene: TRBV29-1
CDR3 protein: CSVEAGTPLSYEQYF
CDR3 DNA: TGCAGCGTTGAGGCCGGGACACCCCTTTCCTACGAGCAGTACTTC

J gene: TRBJ2-3
clone size: -
D gene: -
V gene: TRBV30
CDR3 protein: CASGAGVNTDTQYF
CDR3 DNA: TGTGCCTCGGGGGCGGGAGTAAACACAGATACGCAGTATTTT

J gene: TRBJ2-5
clone size: -
D gene: TRBD1
V gene: TRBV19
CDR3 protein: CASSAQGARETQYF
CDR3 DNA: TGTGCCAGTAGTGCTCAGGGGGCGAGGGAGACCCAGTACTTC

J gene: TRBJ2-7
clone size: -
D gene: TRBD1
V gene: TRBV7-8
CDR3 protein: CASSSTGGTGYEQYF
CDR3 DNA: TGTGCCAGCAGCTCAACCGGAGGGACAGGCTACGAGCAGTACTTC

J gene: TRBJ2-1
clone size: -
D gene: TRBD1
V gene: TRBV5-4
CDR3 protein: CASSLGTVEYEQFF
CDR3 DNA: TGTGCCAGCAGCCTGGGGACAGTCGAGTACGAGCAGTTCTTC

J gene: TRBJ2-5
clone size: -
D gene: TRBD1
V gene: TRBV3-1/TRBV3-2
CDR3 protein: CASSLIVSGQDQETQYF
CDR3 DNA: TGTGCCAGCAGTCTTATCGTGTCCGGACAGGACCAAGAGACCCAGTACTTC

J gene: TRBJ2-7
clone size: -
D gene: TRBD2
V gene: TRBV3-1/TRBV3-2
CDR3 protein: CASSRGLAGYEQYF
CDR3 DNA: TGTGCCAGCAGCCGCGGACTAGCGGGCTACGAGCAGTACTTC

J gene: TRBJ1-3
clone size: -
D gene: -
V gene: TRBV7-8
CDR3 protein: CASSLRDFSGNTIYF
CDR3 DNA: TGTGCCAGCAGCCTAAGAGATTTCTCTGGAAACACCATATATTTT

J gene: TRBJ1-5
clone size: once
D gene: TRBD1
V gene: TRBV15
CDR3 protein: CATSGDRQRNQPQHF
CDR3 DNA: TGTGCCACCAGCGGGGACAGGCAGCGCAATCAGCCCCAGCATTTT

J gene: TRBJ2-2
clone size: -
D gene: TRBD1
V gene: TRBV10-3
CDR3 protein: CAIKPGQENTGELFF
CDR3 DNA: TGTGCCATCAAACCGGGACAGGAGAACACCGGGGAGCTGTTTTTT

J gene: TRBJ1-2
clone size: -
D gene: -
V gene: TRBV7-9
CDR3 protein: CASSLEQALTF
CDR3 DNA: TGTGCCAGCAGCTTAGAGCAAGCGCTCACCTTC

J gene: TRBJ1-1
clone size: -
D gene: TRBD1
V gene: TRBV18
CDR3 protein: CASSPNSRGRTEAFF
CDR3 DNA: TGTGCCAGCTCACCAAACTCGAGGGGGCGTACTGAAGCTTTCTTT

J gene: TRBJ2-3
clone size: -
D gene: -
V gene: TRBV2
CDR3 protein: CASGAIPGITDTQYF
CDR3 DNA: TGTGCCAGTGGTGCAATACCAGGGATCACAGATACGCAGTATTTT

J gene: TRBJ2-7
clone size: -
D gene: -
V gene: TRBV18
CDR3 protein: CASSPMTGQGVYEQYF
CDR3 DNA: TGTGCCAGCTCACCGATGACAGGACAAGGAGTCTACGAGCAGTACTTC

J gene: TRBJ1-2
clone size: -
D gene: -
V gene: TRBV7-2
CDR3 protein: CASSRDRTNYGYTF
CDR3 DNA: TGTGCCAGCAGCCGCGACAGAACTAACTATGGCTACACCTTC

J gene: TRBJ2-2
clone size: -
D gene: TRBD2
V gene: TRBV27
CDR3 protein: CASRTQAGGGTGELFF
CDR3 DNA: TGTGCCAGCAGGACCCAAGCGGGAGGGGGGACCGGGGAGCTGTTTTTT

J gene: TRBJ1-4
clone size: -
D gene: -
V gene: TRBV16
CDR3 protein: CASSQSPKFNEKLFF
CDR3 DNA: TGTGCCAGCAGCCAATCCCCCAAATTTAATGAAAAACTGTTTTTT

J gene: TRBJ1-5
clone size: -
D gene: -
V gene: TRBV25-1
CDR3 protein: CASSEVRRTNQPQHF
CDR3 DNA: TGTGCCAGCAGTGAGGTTAGACGGACAAATCAGCCCCAGCATTTT

J gene: TRBJ2-2
clone size: few
D gene: TRBD1
V gene: TRBV18
CDR3 protein: CASSPGQETGELFF
CDR3 DNA: TGTGCCAGCTCACCTGGACAGGAGACCGGGGAGCTGTTTTTT

J gene: TRBJ2-2
clone size: -
D gene: -
V gene: TRBV7-9
CDR3 protein: CASSRRADTGELFF
CDR3 DNA: TGTGCCAGCTCCCGGAGGGCTGACACCGGGGAGCTGTTTTTT

J gene: TRBJ2-1
clone size: -
D gene: TRBD1
V gene: TRBV19
CDR3 protein: CASSVGTGNPNEQFF
CDR3 DNA: TGTGCCAGTAGCGTCGGGACAGGGAATCCCAATGAGCAGTTCTTC

J gene: TRBJ2-2
clone size: -
D gene: TRBD2
V gene: TRBV7-8
CDR3 protein: CASSLGGGTENTGELFF
CDR3 DNA: TGTGCCAGCAGCTTAGGCGGGGGGACCGAGAACACCGGGGAGCTGTTTTTT

J gene: TRBJ1-4
clone size: -
D gene: -
V gene: TRBV28
CDR3 protein: CASRIATNEKLFF
CDR3 DNA: TGTGCCAGCAGAATAGCAACTAATGAAAAACTGTTTTTT

J gene: TRBJ2-7
clone size: -
D gene: TRBD1
V gene: TRBV5-1
CDR3 protein: CASSPSGTGKGSSYEQYF
CDR3 DNA: TGCGCCAGCAGCCCTTCCGGGACAGGGAAAGGTAGTTCTTACGAGCAGTACTTC

J gene: TRBJ1-3
clone size: once
D gene: TRBD1
V gene: TRBV5-5
CDR3 protein: CASSVTGGDSGNTIYF
CDR3 DNA: TGTGCCAGCAGCGTCACAGGGGGCGACTCTGGAAACACCATATATTTT

J gene: TRBJ2-3
clone size: -
D gene: TRBD2
V gene: TRBV11-2
CDR3 protein: CASSIAGGSTDTQYF
CDR3 DNA: TGTGCCAGCAGCATAGCGGGAGGGAGCACAGATACGCAGTATTTT

J gene: TRBJ2-1
clone size: -
D gene: TRBD2
V gene: TRBV19
CDR3 protein: CASRNLGLGGNEQFF
CDR3 DNA: TGTGCCAGTAGAAACTTGGGACTAGGGGGCAATGAGCAGTTCTTC

J gene: TRBJ1-6
clone size: once
D gene: -
V gene: TRBV3-1/TRBV3-2
CDR3 protein: CASGQYNSPLHF
CDR3 DNA: TGTGCCAGCGGACAGTATAATTCACCCCTCCACTTT

J gene: TRBJ2-3
clone size: -
D gene: -
V gene: TRBV19
CDR3 protein: CASSRDKSDTQYF
CDR3 DNA: TGTGCCAGTAGTAGGGACAAATCAGATACGCAGTATTTT

J gene: TRBJ2-1
clone size: once
D gene: -
V gene: TRBV7-9
CDR3 protein: CASSSGTHNEQFF
CDR3 DNA: TGTGCCAGCAGCAGTGGGACTCACAATGAGCAGTTCTTC

J gene: TRBJ1-1
clone size: few
D gene: TRBD1
V gene: TRBV28
CDR3 protein: CATDIRGPTEAFF
CDR3 DNA: TGTGCCACCGATATCAGGGGGCCCACTGAAGCTTTCTTT

J gene: TRBJ1-6
clone size: -
D gene: -
V gene: TRBV5-6
CDR3 protein: CASSPNGTPNSPLHF
CDR3 DNA: TGTGCCAGCAGCCCTAACGGGACACCTAATTCACCCCTCCACTTT

J gene: TRBJ2-1
clone size: -
D gene: -
V gene: TRBV21-1
CDR3 protein: CASSITEQGTVSSVNEQFF
CDR3 DNA: TGTGCCAGCAGCATAACGGAACAGGGGACGGTGTCTTCAGTCAATGAGCAGTTCTTC

J gene: TRBJ1-1
clone size: -
D gene: -
V gene: TRBV14
CDR3 protein: CASSQNQGTEAFF
CDR3 DNA: TGTGCCAGCAGCCAGAATCAGGGGACTGAAGCTTTCTTT

J gene: TRBJ1-2
clone size: -
D gene: -
V gene: TRBV28
CDR3 protein: CASSLAGTYGYTF
CDR3 DNA: TGTGCCAGCAGTTTGGCAGGTACCTATGGCTACACCTTC

J gene: TRBJ2-1
clone size: -
D gene: -
V gene: TRBV24-1
CDR3 protein: CATSDPHSGNSYNEQFF
CDR3 DNA: TGTGCCACCAGTGATCCCCATTCAGGGAACTCCTACAATGAGCAGTTCTTC

J gene: TRBJ2-7
clone size: -
D gene: -
V gene: TRBV7-6
CDR3 protein: CASSLLGGPTYEQYF
CDR3 DNA: TGTGCCAGCAGCTTACTGGGAGGCCCAACCTACGAGCAGTACTTC

J gene: TRBJ2-7
clone size: -
D gene: TRBD2
V gene: TRBV7-8
CDR3 protein: CASSRTRDSYEQYF
CDR3 DNA: TGTGCCAGCAGCAGGACTAGAGACTCCTACGAGCAGTACTTC